These 8 T cell receptor beta chains were all obtained from the same sample, sequenced in a study of T cell responses to AZD1222 COVID-19 vaccine (dated by TCRdb to the early 2020s). To prepare the library, the immunoSEQ multiplex PCR assay was applied. This immuneACCESS table, as held by TCRdb, lists in-frame sequences with V and J called but not all clones. Of the missing ones, under half trace to an unresolved V gene in checked studies; the others have no known cause. The table for this sample lists about 120,000 clones; about 93% of them were counted only once. The ten biggest clones cover around 3.8% of the sample. The sample's time point, from its label and the paper: about 28 days (+/-7) after the second vaccine dose. Taken with the paper, the label for treatment or condition translates to: meningococcal conjugate vaccine given as trial control. This material consisted of peripheral blood, taken 28 days after the second dose of the MenACWY control vaccine. The receptors stem from an adult who received the MenACWY meningococcal vaccine as a control.

V usage is TRBV4-3 and J usage is TRBJ2-2; 7 bases fit TRBD2. With V trimmed by 2 bases and J by 5 bases, 5 bases remained unmatched. Germline CDR1 LGHNA, CDR2 YSLEER. The CDR3 sequence is 15 residues long. Here the CDR3 reads CASSQPKAGTGELFF. The CDR3 bases are TGCGCCAGCAGCCAACCTAAAGCGGGGACCGGGGAGCTGTTTTTT.

V usage is TRBV6-5 and J usage is TRBJ1-2, with D perhaps matching TRBD1 (6 bases). The CDR3 contains 14 residues. Trimming stripped 6 bases from V and 2 bases from J, with 13 bases between. Germline V lookup: CDR1 MNHEY, CDR2 SVGAGI. CDR3 coding DNA: TGTGCCAGCAGACGGACAGCGGGGAACTATGGCTACACCTTC. Its translation: CASRRTAGNYGYTF.

The chain couples TRBV5-5 to TRBJ2-1, with a tentative D call TRBD1 (5 bases). Trimming removed 3 bases at V and 15 bases at J, with 13 bases between. The CDR3 is 11 residues long. Germline V gene data show CDR1 as SGHKS and CDR2 as YYEKEE (reference sequence). CDR3 protein: CASSSRQIWFF. CDR3 in DNA: TGTGCCAGCAGCTCCCGACAGATTTGGTTCTTC.

The chain uses TRBV5-6 and TRBJ1-1; D ambiguous. Trimming stripped 0 bases from V and 1 base from J, with 4 bases between. The CDR3 loop spans 13 amino acids. Germline V gene data show CDR1 as SGHDT and CDR2 as YYEEEE. The CDR3 reads CASSLGGNTEAFF. DNA for the CDR3: TGTGCCAGCAGCTTGGGTGGGAACACTGAAGCTTTCTTT.

The chain couples TRBV21-1 to TRBJ2-7. TRBV21-1 is described as a pseudogene. CDR3 length equals 14 residues. In DNA, the CDR3 is TGTGCCAGCAGCAATAGGGGGGATTCCTACGAGCAGTACGTC. Amino acid sequence: CASSNRGDSYEQYV.

V usage is TRBV19 and J usage is TRBJ2-6; a possible D gene is TRBD1 (5 bases). The CDR3 runs 15 residues. Germline values: CDR1 LNHDA, CDR2 SQIVND (reference sequence). Trimming pared 4 bases from V and 4 bases from J, leaving 11 bases between. CDR3 sequence (DNA): TGTGCCAGTAGTACCGACAGCCCGGGGGCCAACGTCCTGACTTTC. As protein: CASSTDSPGANVLTF.

This chain uses TRBV5-4 with TRBJ2-3; TRBD2 agrees at 10 bases. The V segment lost 6 bases and the J segment 9 bases; nucleotides outside the gene matches: 19. The CDR3 runs to 17 residues. Germline CDR1 SGHNT, CDR2 YYREEE (reference sequence). CDR3 in DNA: TGTGCCAGCACCCGAGGGAATAGCGGGGGGCAAGGAACCACGCAGTATTTT. This encodes CASTRGNSGGQGTTQYF.

The chain recombines TRBV9 with TRBJ2-1, with 7 nucleotides matching TRBD2. The CDR3 runs 16 residues. Germline V lookup: CDR1 SGDLS, CDR2 YYNGEE. J lost 2 bases, V lost 0 bases, and 5 bases had no gene match. CDR3 sequence reads: CASSVGVGGTYNEQFF. CDR3 in DNA: TGTGCCAGCAGCGTAGGGGTCGGGGGGACCTACAATGAGCAGTTCTTC.